This T cell receptor beta chain was recorded in a study of T cell changes during pregnancy in multiple sclerosis. The CDR3 sequence is 16 residues long. J gave up 6 bases and V 1 base, and 8 bases lay outside the gene matches. Germline CDR1 reads SGHTA; CDR2 reads FQGNSA. The repertoire was sequenced with immunoSEQ multiplex PCR; TCRdb's copy has only in-frame clones and lacks some. The table lists some 120,000 clones, roughly nine tenths of them singletons, with more than 1.5% in the top ten. This receptor was taken from a female donor with multiple sclerosis, enrolled in a pregnancy study. This chain connects TRBV7-2 to TRBJ2-3, with 9 bases aligning to TRBD2. This specimen was peripheral blood, taken in the third trimester of pregnancy. This CDR3 is CASSLGGRGLSDTQYF. The CDR3 DNA reads TGTGCCAGCAGCTTAGGCGGGAGGGGGTTAAGCGATACGCAGTATTTT.